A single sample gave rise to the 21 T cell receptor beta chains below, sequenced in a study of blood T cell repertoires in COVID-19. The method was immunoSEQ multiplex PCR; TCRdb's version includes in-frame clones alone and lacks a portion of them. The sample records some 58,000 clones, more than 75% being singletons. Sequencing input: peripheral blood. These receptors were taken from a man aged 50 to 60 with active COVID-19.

The CDR3: CASSSETGSRSEAFF. In DNA, the CDR3 is TGCGCCAGCAGCTCCGAGACAGGGAGTCGTTCTGAAGCTTTCTTT. The V call is TRBV5-1, the J call TRBJ1-1, with TRBD1 matching over 7 bases. J was trimmed by 6 bases and V by 3 bases; bases with no gene match: 11. CDR3 length equals 15 residues. Germline CDR1 is SGHRS and CDR2 is YFSETQ.

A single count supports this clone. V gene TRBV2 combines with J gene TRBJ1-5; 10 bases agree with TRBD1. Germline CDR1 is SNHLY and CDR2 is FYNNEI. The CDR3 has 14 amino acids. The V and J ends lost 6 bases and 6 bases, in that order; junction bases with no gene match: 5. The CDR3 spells CASSLTGGLQPQHF. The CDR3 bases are TGTGCCAGCAGCTTGACAGGGGGCCTTCAGCCCCAGCATTTT.

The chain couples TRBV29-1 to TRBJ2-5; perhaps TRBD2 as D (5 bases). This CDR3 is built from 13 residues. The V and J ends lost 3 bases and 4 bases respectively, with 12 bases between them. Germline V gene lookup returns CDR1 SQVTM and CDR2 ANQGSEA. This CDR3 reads CSVDKGSRETQYF. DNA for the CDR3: TGCAGCGTTGATAAAGGGAGCCGAGAGACCCAGTACTTC. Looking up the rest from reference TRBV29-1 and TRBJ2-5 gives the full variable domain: SAVISQKPSRDICQRGTSLTIQCQVDSQVTMMFWYRQQPGQSLTLIATANQGSEATYESGFVIDKFPISRPNLTFSTLTVSNMSPEDSSIYLCSVDKGSRETQYFGPGTRLLVL.

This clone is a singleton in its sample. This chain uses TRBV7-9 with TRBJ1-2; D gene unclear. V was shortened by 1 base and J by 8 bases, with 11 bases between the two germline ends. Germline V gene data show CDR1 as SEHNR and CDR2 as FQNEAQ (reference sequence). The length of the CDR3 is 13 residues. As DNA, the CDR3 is TGTGCCAGCAGCTTAGTCCGGGAGGAAGGCTACACCTTC. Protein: CASSLVREEGYTF.

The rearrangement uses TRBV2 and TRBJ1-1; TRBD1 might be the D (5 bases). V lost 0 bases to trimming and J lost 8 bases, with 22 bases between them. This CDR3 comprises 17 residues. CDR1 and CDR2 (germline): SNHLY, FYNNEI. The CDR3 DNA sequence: TGTGCCAGCAGTGAAGCAGTAACGGGGGGGACGCGGTCGGAAGCTTTCTTT. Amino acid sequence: CASSEAVTGGTRSEAFF.

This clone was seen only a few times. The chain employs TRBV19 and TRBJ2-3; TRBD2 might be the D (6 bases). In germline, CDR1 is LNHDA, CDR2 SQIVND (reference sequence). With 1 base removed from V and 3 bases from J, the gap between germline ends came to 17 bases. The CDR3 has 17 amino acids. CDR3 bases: TGTGCCAGTAGTATAGTCCCCCGGGACTCCGGGACAGATACGCAGTATTTT. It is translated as CASSIVPRDSGTDTQYF.

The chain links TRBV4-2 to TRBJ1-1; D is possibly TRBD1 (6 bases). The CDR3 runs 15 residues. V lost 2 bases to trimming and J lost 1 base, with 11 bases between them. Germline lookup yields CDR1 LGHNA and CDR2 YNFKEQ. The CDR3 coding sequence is TGTGCCAGCAGCCAAAGGGGGACCTCGAACACTGAAGCTTTCTTT. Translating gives CASSQRGTSNTEAFF.

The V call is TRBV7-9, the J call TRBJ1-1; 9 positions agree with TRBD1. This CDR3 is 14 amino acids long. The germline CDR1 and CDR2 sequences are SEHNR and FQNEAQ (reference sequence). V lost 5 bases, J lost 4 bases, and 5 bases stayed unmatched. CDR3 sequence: CASSPGQGRTEAFF. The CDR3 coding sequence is TGTGCCAGCAGCCCCGGACAGGGGCGCACTGAAGCTTTCTTT.

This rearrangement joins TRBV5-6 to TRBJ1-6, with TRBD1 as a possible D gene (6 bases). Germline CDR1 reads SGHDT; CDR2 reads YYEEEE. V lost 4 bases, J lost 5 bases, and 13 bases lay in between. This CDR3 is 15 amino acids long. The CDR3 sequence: CASSREQGNNSPLHF. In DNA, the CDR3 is TGTGCCAGCAGCAGAGAACAGGGTAATAATTCACCCCTCCACTTT.

CDR3 amino acids: CASSPDIFANVLTF. The CDR3 region has the DNA TGTGCCAGCTCCCCCGACATCTTTGCCAACGTCCTGACTTTC. The chain joins TRBV18 to TRBJ2-6, with no clear D. This CDR3 is 14 amino acids long. V was pared by 6 bases and J by 7 bases, with 13 bases between. Germline CDR1 reads KGHSH; CDR2 reads LQKENI.

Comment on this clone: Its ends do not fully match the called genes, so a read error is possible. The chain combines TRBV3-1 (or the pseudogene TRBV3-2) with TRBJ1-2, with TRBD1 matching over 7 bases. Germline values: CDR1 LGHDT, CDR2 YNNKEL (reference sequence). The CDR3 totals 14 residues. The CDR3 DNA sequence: TGTGTCAGCAGGGACAGCAATCGTAACTATGGCTACACCTTC. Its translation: CVSRDSNRNYGYTF.

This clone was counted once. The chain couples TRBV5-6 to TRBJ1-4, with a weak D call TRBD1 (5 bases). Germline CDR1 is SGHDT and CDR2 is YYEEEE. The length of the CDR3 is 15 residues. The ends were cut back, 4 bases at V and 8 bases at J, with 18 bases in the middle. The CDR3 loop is CASSPSVGHREKLFF. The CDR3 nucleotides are TGTGCCAGCAGCCCCTCAGTGGGGCACCGAGAAAAACTGTTTTTT.

CDR3 DNA sequence: TGTGCCAGCAGTACCACAGTTTCCTACGAGCAGTACTTC. Amino acid sequence: CASSTTVSYEQYF. The chain recombines TRBV28 with TRBJ2-7, with D unresolved. The CDR3 has 13 residues. With 5 bases removed from V and 1 base from J, the gap between germline ends came to 9 bases. CDR1 is MDHEN and CDR2 is SYDVKM in the germline V gene.

The CDR3 loop is CASRTLAGAHEQYF. CDR3 nucleotide sequence: TGTGCCAGCAGGACACTAGCGGGAGCTCATGAGCAGTACTTC. The rearrangement joins TRBV5-4 to TRBJ2-7; TRBD2 aligns across 11 bases. CDR1 SGHNT and CDR2 YYREEE come from the germline V gene (reference sequence). After removal of 5 bases from V and 7 bases from J, the junction contained 8 bases not matched to a gene. CDR3 length: 14 residues.

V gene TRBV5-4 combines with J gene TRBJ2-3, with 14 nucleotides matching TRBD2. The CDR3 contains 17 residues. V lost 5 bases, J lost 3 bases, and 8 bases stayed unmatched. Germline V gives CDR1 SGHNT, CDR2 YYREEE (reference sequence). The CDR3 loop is CASRTGLAGEGTDTQYF. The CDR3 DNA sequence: TGTGCCAGCAGGACGGGACTAGCGGGGGAGGGAACAGATACGCAGTATTTT.

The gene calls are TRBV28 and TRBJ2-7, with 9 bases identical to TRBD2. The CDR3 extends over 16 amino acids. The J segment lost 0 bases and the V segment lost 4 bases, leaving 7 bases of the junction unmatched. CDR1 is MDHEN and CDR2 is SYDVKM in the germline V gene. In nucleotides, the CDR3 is TGTGCCAGCAGTTCATCACTAGCGGGCCTCTCCTACGAGCAGTACTTC. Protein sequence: CASSSSLAGLSYEQYF.

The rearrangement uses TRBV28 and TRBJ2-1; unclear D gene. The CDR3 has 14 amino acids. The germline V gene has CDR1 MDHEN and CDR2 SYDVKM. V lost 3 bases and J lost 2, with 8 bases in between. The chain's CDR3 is CASSFGQTYNEQFF. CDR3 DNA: TGTGCCAGCAGTTTTGGGCAGACCTACAATGAGCAGTTCTTC.

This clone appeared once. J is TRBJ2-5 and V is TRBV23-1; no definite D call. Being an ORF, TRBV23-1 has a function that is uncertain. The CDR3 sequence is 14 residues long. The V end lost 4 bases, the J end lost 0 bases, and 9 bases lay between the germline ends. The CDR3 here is CASSLLRDQETQYF. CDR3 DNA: TGCGCCAGCAGTCTCCTCCGGGACCAAGAGACCCAGTACTTC.

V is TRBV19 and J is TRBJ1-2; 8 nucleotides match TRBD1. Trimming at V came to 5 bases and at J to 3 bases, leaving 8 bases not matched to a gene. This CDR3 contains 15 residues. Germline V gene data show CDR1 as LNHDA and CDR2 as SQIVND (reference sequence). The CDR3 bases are TGTGCCAGTAGTTCACGTGACAGGGGAGACTATGGCTACACCTTC. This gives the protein CASSSRDRGDYGYTF.

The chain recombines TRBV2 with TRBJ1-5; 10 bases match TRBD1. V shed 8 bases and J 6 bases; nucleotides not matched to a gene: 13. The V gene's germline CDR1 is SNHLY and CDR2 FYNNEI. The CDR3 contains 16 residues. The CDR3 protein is CASGTGESKGGQPQHF. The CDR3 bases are TGTGCCAGCGGGACAGGGGAGTCCAAAGGGGGTCAGCCCCAGCATTTT.

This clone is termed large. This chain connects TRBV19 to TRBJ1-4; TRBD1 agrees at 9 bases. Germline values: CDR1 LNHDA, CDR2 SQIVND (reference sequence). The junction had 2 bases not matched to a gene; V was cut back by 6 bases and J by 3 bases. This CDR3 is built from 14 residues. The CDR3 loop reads CASSRTGANEKLFF. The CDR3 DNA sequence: TGTGCCAGTAGCCGGACAGGGGCTAATGAAAAACTGTTTTTT.